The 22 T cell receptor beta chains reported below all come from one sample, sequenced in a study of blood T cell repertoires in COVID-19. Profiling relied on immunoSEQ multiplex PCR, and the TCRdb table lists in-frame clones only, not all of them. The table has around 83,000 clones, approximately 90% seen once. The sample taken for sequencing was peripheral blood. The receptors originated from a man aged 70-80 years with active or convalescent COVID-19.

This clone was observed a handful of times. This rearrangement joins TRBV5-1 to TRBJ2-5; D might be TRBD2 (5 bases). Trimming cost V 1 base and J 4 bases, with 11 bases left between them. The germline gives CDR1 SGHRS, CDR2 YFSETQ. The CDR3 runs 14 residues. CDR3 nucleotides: TGCGCCAGCAGCTTGACGGGCGGAGGAGAGACCCAGTACTTC. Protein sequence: CASSLTGGGETQYF. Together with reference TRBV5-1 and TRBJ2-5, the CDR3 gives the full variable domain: KAGVTQTPRYLIKTRGQQVTLSCSPISGHRSVSWYQQTPGQGLQFLFEYFSETQRNKGNFPGRFSGRQFSNSRSEMNVSTLELGDSALYLCASSLTGGGETQYFGPGTRLLVL.

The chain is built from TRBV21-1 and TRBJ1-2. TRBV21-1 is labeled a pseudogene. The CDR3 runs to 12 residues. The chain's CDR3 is CASSPTSDGYTF. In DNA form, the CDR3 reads TGTGCCAGCAGCCCCACGAGCGATGGCTACACCTTC.

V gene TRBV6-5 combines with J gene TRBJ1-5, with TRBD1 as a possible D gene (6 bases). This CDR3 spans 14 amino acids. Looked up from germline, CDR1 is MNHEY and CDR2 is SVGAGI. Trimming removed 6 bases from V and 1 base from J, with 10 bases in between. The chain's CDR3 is CASSQDSSNQPQHF. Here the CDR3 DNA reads TGTGCCAGCAGCCAGGACAGCAGCAATCAGCCCCAGCATTTT.

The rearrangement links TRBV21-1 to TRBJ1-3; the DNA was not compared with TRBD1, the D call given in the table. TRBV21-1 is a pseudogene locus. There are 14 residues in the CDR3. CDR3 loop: CASSKEYTGNTIYF. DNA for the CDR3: TGTGCCAGCAGCAAAGAGTACACTGGAAACACCATATATTTT.

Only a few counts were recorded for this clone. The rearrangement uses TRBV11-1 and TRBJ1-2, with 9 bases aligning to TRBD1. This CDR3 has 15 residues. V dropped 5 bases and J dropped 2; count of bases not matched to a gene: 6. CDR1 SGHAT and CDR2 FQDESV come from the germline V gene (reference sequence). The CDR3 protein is CASSSNRGRNYGYTF. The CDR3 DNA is TGTGCCAGCAGCAGTAACAGGGGGCGGAACTATGGCTACACCTTC.

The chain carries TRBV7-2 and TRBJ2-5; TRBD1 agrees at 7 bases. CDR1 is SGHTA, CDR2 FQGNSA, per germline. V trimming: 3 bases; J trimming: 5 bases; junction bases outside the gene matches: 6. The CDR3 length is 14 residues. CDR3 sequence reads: CASSFQQGMETQYF. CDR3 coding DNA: TGTGCCAGCAGCTTTCAACAGGGGATGGAGACCCAGTACTTC.

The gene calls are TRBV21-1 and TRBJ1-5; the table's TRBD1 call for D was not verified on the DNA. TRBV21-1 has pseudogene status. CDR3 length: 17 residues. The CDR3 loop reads CASRGAGGRQGNQPQHF. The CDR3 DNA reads TGTGCCAGCCGGGGGGCAGGGGGCCGTCAGGGCAATCAGCCCCAGCATTTT.

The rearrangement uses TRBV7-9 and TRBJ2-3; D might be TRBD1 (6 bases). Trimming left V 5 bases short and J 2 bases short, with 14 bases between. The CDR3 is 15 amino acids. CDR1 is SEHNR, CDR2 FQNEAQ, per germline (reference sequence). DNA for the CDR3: TGTGCCAGCAGCCCTCAGGGGTTAGACACAGATACGCAGTATTTT. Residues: CASSPQGLDTDTQYF.

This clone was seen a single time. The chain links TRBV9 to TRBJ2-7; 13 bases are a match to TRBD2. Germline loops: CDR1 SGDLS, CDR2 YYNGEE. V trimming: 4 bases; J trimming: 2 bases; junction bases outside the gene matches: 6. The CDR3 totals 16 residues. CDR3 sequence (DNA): TGTGCCAGCAGCCCCCGGACTAGCGGGGGAACCTACGAGCAGTACTTC. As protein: CASSPRTSGGTYEQYF.

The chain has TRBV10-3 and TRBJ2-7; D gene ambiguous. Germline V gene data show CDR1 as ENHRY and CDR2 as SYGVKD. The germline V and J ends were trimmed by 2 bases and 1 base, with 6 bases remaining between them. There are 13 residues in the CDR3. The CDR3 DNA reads TGTGCCATCAGTGAGGGCGGTTCCTACGAGCAGTACTTC. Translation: CAISEGGSYEQYF.

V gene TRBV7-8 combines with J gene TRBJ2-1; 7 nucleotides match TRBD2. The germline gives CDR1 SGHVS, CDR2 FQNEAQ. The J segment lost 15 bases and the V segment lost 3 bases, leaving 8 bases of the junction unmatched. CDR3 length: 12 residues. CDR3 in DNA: TGTGCCAGCAGCTTTCGGACTAGGGGTCTGTTCTTC. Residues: CASSFRTRGLFF.

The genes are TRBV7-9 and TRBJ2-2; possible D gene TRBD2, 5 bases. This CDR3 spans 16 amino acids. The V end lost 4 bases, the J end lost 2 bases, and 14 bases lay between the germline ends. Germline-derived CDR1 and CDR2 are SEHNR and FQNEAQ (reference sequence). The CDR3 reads CASSSPEEPNTGELFF. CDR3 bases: TGTGCCAGCAGCTCCCCGGAGGAGCCCAACACCGGGGAGCTGTTTTTT.

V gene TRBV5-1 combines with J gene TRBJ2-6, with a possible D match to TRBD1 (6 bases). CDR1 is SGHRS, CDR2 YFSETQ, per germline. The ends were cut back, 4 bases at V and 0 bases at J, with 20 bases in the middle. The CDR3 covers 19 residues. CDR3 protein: CASSRTTDSLFSGANVLTF. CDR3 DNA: TGCGCCAGCAGCCGAACCACGGACAGTCTCTTCTCTGGGGCCAACGTCCTGACTTTC.

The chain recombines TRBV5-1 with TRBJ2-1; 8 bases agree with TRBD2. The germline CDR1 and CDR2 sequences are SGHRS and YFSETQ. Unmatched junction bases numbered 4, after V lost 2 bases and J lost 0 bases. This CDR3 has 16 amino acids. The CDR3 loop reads CASSFTSGSSYNEQFF. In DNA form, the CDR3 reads TGCGCCAGCAGCTTTACTAGCGGTAGCTCCTACAATGAGCAGTTCTTC.

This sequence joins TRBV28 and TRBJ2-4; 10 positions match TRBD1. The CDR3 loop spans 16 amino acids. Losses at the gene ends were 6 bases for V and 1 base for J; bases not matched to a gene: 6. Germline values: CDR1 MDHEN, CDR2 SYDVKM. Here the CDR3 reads CASSQVGQGAKNIQYF. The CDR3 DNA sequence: TGTGCCAGCAGCCAAGTGGGACAGGGGGCCAAAAACATTCAGTACTTC.

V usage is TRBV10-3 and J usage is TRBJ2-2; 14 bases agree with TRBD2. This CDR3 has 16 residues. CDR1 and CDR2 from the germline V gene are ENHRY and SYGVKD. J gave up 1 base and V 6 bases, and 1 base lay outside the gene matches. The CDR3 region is CAISGLAGGNTGELFF. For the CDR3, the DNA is TGTGCCATCAGCGGACTAGCGGGAGGGAACACCGGGGAGCTGTTTTTT.

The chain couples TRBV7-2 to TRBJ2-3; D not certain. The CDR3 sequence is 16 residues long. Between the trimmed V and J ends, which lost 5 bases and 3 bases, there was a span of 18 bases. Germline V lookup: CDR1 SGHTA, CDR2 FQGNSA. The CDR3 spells CASSLMTSTKTDTQYF. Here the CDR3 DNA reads TGTGCCAGCAGCCTAATGACATCTACCAAAACAGATACGCAGTATTTT.

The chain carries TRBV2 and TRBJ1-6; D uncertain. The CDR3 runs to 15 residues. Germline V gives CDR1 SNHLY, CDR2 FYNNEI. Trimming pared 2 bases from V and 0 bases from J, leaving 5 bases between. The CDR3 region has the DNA TGTGCCAGCAGTGAACGGAGCTCCTATAATTCACCCCTCCACTTT. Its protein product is CASSERSSYNSPLHF.

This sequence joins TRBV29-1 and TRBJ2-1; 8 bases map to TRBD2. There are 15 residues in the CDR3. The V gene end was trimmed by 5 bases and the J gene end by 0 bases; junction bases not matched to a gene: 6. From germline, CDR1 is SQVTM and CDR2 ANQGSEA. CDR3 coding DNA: TGCAGCGTTCTCCTACTAGCGGACTCCTACAATGAGCAGTTCTTC. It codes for CSVLLLADSYNEQFF.

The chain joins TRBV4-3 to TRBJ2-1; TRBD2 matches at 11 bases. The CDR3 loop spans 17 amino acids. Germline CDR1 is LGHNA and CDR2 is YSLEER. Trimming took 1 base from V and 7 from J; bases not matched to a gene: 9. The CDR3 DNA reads TGCGCCAGCAGCCAAGCGTGGGGAACTAGCGGGAGAAATGAGCAGTTCTTC. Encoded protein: CASSQAWGTSGRNEQFF.

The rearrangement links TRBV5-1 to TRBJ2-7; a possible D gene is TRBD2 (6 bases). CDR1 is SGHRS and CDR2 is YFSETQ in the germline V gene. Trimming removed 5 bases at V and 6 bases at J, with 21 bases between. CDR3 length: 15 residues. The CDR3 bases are TGCGCCAGCAGAGATACGCGGGCACCGGAGGGCGAGCAGTACTTC. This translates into CASRDTRAPEGEQYF. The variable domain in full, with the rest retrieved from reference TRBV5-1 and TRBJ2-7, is KAGVTQTPRYLIKTRGQQVTLSCSPISGHRSVSWYQQTPGQGLQFLFEYFSETQRNKGNFPGRFSGRQFSNSRSEMNVSTLELGDSALYLCASRDTRAPEGEQYFGPGTRLTVT.

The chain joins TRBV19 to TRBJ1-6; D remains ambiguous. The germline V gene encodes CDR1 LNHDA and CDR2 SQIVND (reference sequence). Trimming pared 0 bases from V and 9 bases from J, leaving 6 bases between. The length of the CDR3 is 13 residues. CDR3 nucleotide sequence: TGTGCCAGTAGTATAGATCACGGTTCACCCCTCCACTTT. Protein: CASSIDHGSPLHF.